This is a list of T cell receptor beta chains from one sample in a study of response to subunit inactivated influenza vaccine. TCRdb recomputed calls from the RT-PCR reads with MiXCR, one row per CDR3 protein. Seen here are roughly 520,000 distinct CDR3 sequences, around 25% observed once, and the top ten hold 1.5% to 2%. The sequencing used CD4+ T cells sorted from PBMCs, collected roughly 5 days after vaccination. All receptors come from a man aged 45-65 years who received an inactivated influenza vaccine. Both conserved end residues are part of each CDR3. Each record gives: clone size, D gene, J gene, V gene, CDR3 DNA, CDR3 protein. The D gene is left open where the match is weak. Part of the rows lack a size; the others show once, few, many or a class for expanded clones.

>few|.|TRBJ1-2|TRBV4-3
TGCGCCAGCAGCCAAAATCTACGGACGGATTCTAACTATGGCTACACCTTC
CASSQNLRTDSNYGYTF
>.|TRBD1|TRBJ1-6|TRBV12-3/TRBV12-4
TGTGCCAGCAGTCGGAGACAGGGAGGATCACCCCTCCACTTT
CASSRRQGGSPLHF
>.|TRBD1|TRBJ1-2|TRBV12-3/TRBV12-4
TGTGCCAGCAGTCCCCCGGGACAGAACTATGGCTACACCTTC
CASSPPGQNYGYTF
>few|TRBD2|TRBJ2-1|TRBV4-1
TGCGCCAGCAGCCGACGATTGGGACTAGCGGGGGGAACCAGAAACAATGAGCAGTTCTTC
CASSRRLGLAGGTRNNEQFF
>.|TRBD1|TRBJ2-2|TRBV9
TGTGCCAGCAGCAAGCTGACAGGGTCTATCACCGGGGAGCTGTTTTTT
CASSKLTGSITGELFF
>few|.|TRBJ2-3|TRBV5-1
TGCGCCAGCAGCCGATGGACCCCAGTGGCTCGCGATACGCAGTATTTT
CASSRWTPVARDTQYF
>few|.|TRBJ2-2|TRBV20-1
TGCAGTGCTAGTCTCTATACCGCCGGGGAGCTGTTTTTT
CSASLYTAGELFF
>many|TRBD2|TRBJ2-1|TRBV5-1
TGCGCCAGCAGCAGGAGCGGGGAAGTCTTGAATGAGCAGTTCTTC
CASSRSGEVLNEQFF
>.|TRBD1|TRBJ2-3|TRBV11-2
TGTGCCAGTGAGGCCCGCAGGGGGCCAGATACGCAGTATTTT
CASEARRGPDTQYF
>.|.|TRBJ2-7|TRBV15
TGTGCCACCAGCAGAGATTTGACACTATCCTACGAGCAGTACTTC
CATSRDLTLSYEQYF
>few|TRBD2|TRBJ2-2|TRBV15
TGTGCCACCAGCAGGGGACTAGCGGGAGCGGTCGGGGAGCTGTTTTTT
CATSRGLAGAVGELFF
>.|.|TRBJ2-7|TRBV28
TGTGCCAGCGCGAACAGGGACGAGCAGTACTTC
CASANRDEQYF
>.|.|TRBJ2-7|TRBV5-1
TGCGCCAGCAGCGCGCAATCTCAGGGGCGCGAGCAGTACTTC
CASSAQSQGREQYF
>.|.|TRBJ2-7|TRBV4-2
TGTGCCAGCAGCCCGACGCCTCTCTGCTGCGAGCAGTACTTC
CASSPTPLCCEQYF
>once|.|TRBJ1-2|TRBV18
TGTGCCAGCTCACCACGGGGTAACTATGGCTACACCTTC
CASSPRGNYGYTF
>.|.|TRBJ2-2|TRBV21-1
TGTGCCAGCAGCAAAGAGGGAACAGAGAACACCGGGGAGCTGTTTTTT
CASSKEGTENTGELFF
>few|TRBD2|TRBJ2-1|TRBV5-1
TGCGCCAGCAGCAGCGGGGACTTCTACAATGAGCAGTTCTTC
CASSSGDFYNEQFF
>.|.|TRBJ1-1|TRBV6-4
TGTGCCAGCAGCCCCGCCGGACGGCGAGACACTGAAGCTTTCTTT
CASSPAGRRDTEAFF
>.|.|TRBJ1-1|TRBV29-1
TGCAGCGTTGCTGGTAACGCCGAAGCTTTCTTT
CSVAGNAEAFF
>.|TRBD1|TRBJ2-5|TRBV19
TGTGCCACTGGGACAGCTATTCACGGGAAGACCCAGTACTTC
CATGTAIHGKTQYF
>few|TRBD1|TRBJ2-3|TRBV27
TGTGCCAGCAGTAGGACAGGCAATACGCAGTATTTT
CASSRTGNTQYF
>.|.|TRBJ2-7|TRBV28
TGTGCCAGCAGTTTATTGTCGGTGTGGCAGGACTTCAGGGAGCAGTACTTC
CASSLLSVWQDFREQYF
>few|.|TRBJ2-1|TRBV28
TGTGCCAGCAGTTCAACTCGTGAGCAGTTCTTC
CASSSTREQFF
>.|TRBD2|TRBJ2-3|TRBV12-3/TRBV12-4
TGTGCCAGCAGTCCCCGGACTAGCGGGACCACAGATACGCAGTATTTT
CASSPRTSGTTDTQYF
>many|TRBD2|TRBJ2-3|TRBV7-2
TGTGCCAGCAGCTTAGCTGGTCTAGCGGGAGGGTTCTCAGATACGCAGTATTTT
CASSLAGLAGGFSDTQYF
>.|TRBD1|TRBJ2-7|TRBV9
TGTGCCAGCAGCGCTGGGGACAGGGTGAGGGAGCAGTACTTC
CASSAGDRVREQYF
>.|TRBD1|TRBJ2-2|TRBV5-1
TGCGCCAGCAGCTGGACAGGGGAGGAGAACACCGGGGAGCTGTTTTTT
CASSWTGEENTGELFF
>.|.|TRBJ2-1|TRBV20-1
TGCAGTGCTAGAGCAAGACTAGGGAATGAGCAGTTCTTC
CSARARLGNEQFF
>.|TRBD2|TRBJ2-7|TRBV9
TGTGCCAGCAGCCCCGGACTAGCGGGAGTAGGCTACGAGCAGTACTTC
CASSPGLAGVGYEQYF
>.|.|TRBJ2-5|TRBV4-3
TGCGCCAGCAGCCAAGACACCCTGGTGGCCCAGTACTTC
CASSQDTLVAQYF
>few|.|TRBJ2-7|TRBV20-1
TGCAGTGCTAGAAGGCGGACGGGCTACGAGCAGTACTTC
CSARRRTGYEQYF
>many|.|TRBJ1-2|TRBV2
TGTGCCAGCACGCTCGCCGTTGGCTACACCTTC
CASTLAVGYTF
>few|.|TRBJ1-1|TRBV7-2
TGTGCCAGCAGCCGGAACCGGGAAGGGAACACTGAAGCTTTCTTT
CASSRNREGNTEAFF